These T cell receptor beta chains were read from a single sample in a study of blood T cell repertoires in COVID-19. Measured with immunoSEQ multiplex PCR; TCRdb has only the in-frame clones, and not every one. The sample consists of about 330,000 clones, over 70% of them appearing once. Material for sequencing was PBMCs or T cells enriched from blood (not recorded which). The origin of the receptors is a man aged 25 to 45 who had recovered from COVID-19. CDR3s include the opening cysteine and the closing phenylalanine or tryptophan. D genes are given only for firm matches. Clone size is shown for a subset of rows, as once, few, many or a class of expanded clone.

-	TRBJ1-3	-	TRBV18	CASSPPSRPSSGNTIYF	TGTGCCAGCTCACCACCTTCCAGGCCCAGCTCTGGAAACACCATATATTTT
-	TRBJ2-3	-	TRBV9	CASSPTGSFTDTQYF	TGTGCCAGCAGCCCCACAGGTAGTTTCACAGATACGCAGTATTTT
-	TRBJ1-1	-	TRBV6-4	CASSEEENTEAFF	TGTGCCAGCAGTGAGGAGGAGAACACTGAAGCTTTCTTT
-	TRBJ2-3	-	TRBV13	CASSSKTGFYTQYF	TGTGCCAGCAGCTCCAAAACAGGGTTTTATACGCAGTATTTT
-	TRBJ1-4	-	TRBV5-1	CASRRALNEKLFF	TGCGCCAGCAGGCGGGCCCTTAATGAAAAACTGTTTTTT
-	TRBJ2-1	TRBD2	TRBV12-5	CASGFVGLAGGPIPVPEQFF	TGTGCTAGTGGTTTTGTAGGACTAGCGGGGGGGCCGATCCCCGTACCTGAGCAGTTCTTC
-	TRBJ2-7	TRBD2	TRBV4-2	CASSQASGGTYEQYF	TGTGCCAGCAGCCAGGCTAGCGGGGGGACGTACGAGCAGTACTTC
-	TRBJ1-2	-	TRBV7-2	CASSLALGYGYTF	TGTGCCAGCAGCTTAGCCCTCGGCTATGGCTACACCTTC
-	TRBJ1-2	TRBD1	TRBV15	CATSTPGTGADGYTF	TGTGCCACCAGCACCCCCGGGACAGGGGCGGATGGCTACACCTTC
-	TRBJ1-2	TRBD1	TRBV10-2	CASSVSPGQAMGTF	TGCGCCAGCAGTGTTTCACCGGGACAGGCGATGGGCACCTTC
-	TRBJ2-7	TRBD2	TRBV9	CASSVGTLAVYEQYF	TGTGCCAGCAGCGTAGGAACCCTAGCGGTCTACGAGCAGTACTTC
-	TRBJ1-1	TRBD1	TRBV5-1	CASSLDGQGEREAFF	TGCGCCAGCAGCTTGGACGGACAGGGAGAGAGGGAAGCTTTCTTT
-	TRBJ1-3	TRBD1	TRBV7-8	CASRDRVTGNTIYF	TGTGCCAGCCGGGACAGGGTCACTGGAAACACCATATATTTT
-	TRBJ2-2	-	TRBV6-1	CASSELVWQNTGELFF	TGTGCCAGCAGTGAACTGGTTTGGCAAAACACCGGGGAGCTGTTTTTT
-	TRBJ1-2	-	TRBV28	CASSLPGDTNYGYTF	TGTGCCAGCAGTTTGCCAGGGGATACCAACTATGGCTACACCTTC
-	TRBJ2-3	TRBD1	TRBV2	CASRDRGQSDTQYF	TGTGCCAGCAGGGACAGGGGGCAGTCAGATACGCAGTATTTT
-	TRBJ1-2	-	TRBV30	CAWRVGNGYTF	TGTGCCTGGAGGGTCGGGAATGGCTACACCTTC
-	TRBJ1-3	-	TRBV19	CASSPSLGEGTGNTIYF	TGTGCCAGTAGTCCCAGTCTGGGCGAGGGCACTGGAAACACCATATATTTT
-	TRBJ2-5	-	TRBV7-2	CASSLGLSSVPLGETQYF	TGTGCCAGCAGCTTAGGGTTGTCTAGCGTACCCCTAGGGGAGACCCAGTACTTC
-	TRBJ2-7	TRBD2	TRBV7-9	CASSSSGLAAYEQYF	TGTGCCAGCAGCTCCTCGGGACTAGCGGCTTACGAGCAGTACTTC
-	TRBJ1-5	-	TRBV5-1	CASSLAGVSNQPQHF	TGCGCCAGCAGCTTGGCCGGGGTTAGCAATCAGCCCCAGCATTTT
many	TRBJ1-4	-	TRBV14	CASSQFRFNEKLFF	TGTGCCAGCAGCCAGTTCAGGTTTAATGAAAAACTGTTTTTT
-	TRBJ1-4	-	TRBV9	CASTQTAGENEKLFF	TGTGCCAGCACCCAAACCGCCGGGGAAAATGAAAAACTGTTTTTT
once	TRBJ2-1	TRBD1	TRBV7-6	CASSLWAGTGGFGEQFF	TGTGCCAGCAGCCTTTGGGCCGGGACAGGGGGCTTTGGTGAGCAGTTCTTC
-	TRBJ1-6	TRBD1	TRBV3-1/TRBV3-2	CASGQGDSPLHF	TGTGCCAGCGGACAGGGGGATTCACCCCTCCACTTT
-	TRBJ1-1	TRBD1	TRBV11-1	CASSFTGAAFF	TGTGCCAGCAGCTTTACAGGGGCCGCTTTCTTT
-	TRBJ1-2	TRBD1	TRBV7-3	CASSYGQGANYGYTF	TGTGCCAGCAGCTACGGACAGGGAGCGAACTATGGCTACACCTTC
-	TRBJ2-7	TRBD1	TRBV11-2	CASSVNRGVEYF	TGTGCCAGCAGCGTAAACAGGGGTGTGGAGTACTTC
-	TRBJ1-5	TRBD1	TRBV27	CASSYTGTGEGNQPQHF	TGTGCCAGCAGCTATACCGGGACAGGGGAGGGCAATCAGCCCCAGCATTTT
-	TRBJ2-3	-	TRBV3-1/TRBV3-2	CASSQRGGAGSRVADTQYF	TGTGCCAGCAGCCAAAGGGGGGGCGCCGGGTCCCGAGTTGCAGATACGCAGTATTTT
-	TRBJ2-3	TRBD2	TRBV28	CASRKAGGVPDTQYF	TGTGCCAGCAGAAAAGCGGGGGGGGTTCCAGATACGCAGTATTTT
few	TRBJ2-6	-	TRBV6-1	CASSEQNSGANVLTF	TGTGCCAGCAGTGAACAAAACTCTGGGGCCAACGTCCTGACTTTC
-	TRBJ1-4	-	TRBV4-1	CASSQDIQRGDEKLFF	TGCGCCAGCAGCCAAGATATCCAAAGAGGAGATGAAAAACTGTTTTTT